A single sample is the source of the 32 T cell receptor beta chains below, sequenced in a study of cytomegalovirus exposure and HLA in healthy donors. Primers for the PCR totalled 60 Vbeta and 13 Jbeta. Assay: immunoSEQ multiplex PCR; the TCRdb copy retains only in-frame clones and omits some. The data hold roughly 100,000 clones, with about 13% observed a single time. Sequencing was done on a sample of PBMCs. The source is a man in his forties in good health and CMV-seropositive.

The CDR3 DNA sequence: TGTGCCAGCAGCCCGGGACAGAGGCATGGCTACACCTTC. This translates into CASSPGQRHGYTF. V and J are TRBV7-9 and TRBJ1-2; 7 bases agree with TRBD1. The CDR3 is 13 residues long. The germline V gene encodes CDR1 SEHNR and CDR2 FQNEAQ (reference sequence). The ends lost 5 bases at V and 6 bases at J; junction bases unmatched: 6.

The V gene is TRBV14, the J gene TRBJ1-1, with D hard to call. Germline assignment: CDR1 SGHDN and CDR2 FVKESK. The CDR3 has 13 residues. V was cut by 1 base and J by 4 bases, with 7 bases left in between. In DNA form, the CDR3 reads TGTGCCAGCAGCCAAGGTGGGCTCACTGAAGCTTTCTTT. Residues: CASSQGGLTEAFF.

This chain uses TRBV7-2 with TRBJ2-2; TRBD2 might be the D (6 bases). Germline V gene lookup returns CDR1 SGHTA and CDR2 FQGNSA. With 6 bases removed from V and 6 bases from J, the gap between germline ends came to 11 bases. The CDR3 totals 13 residues. The CDR3 loop reads CASSPREAGELFF. DNA for the CDR3: TGTGCCAGCAGTCCAAGGGAGGCCGGGGAGCTGTTTTTT.

The J gene is TRBJ2-7, the V gene TRBV5-5; 7 nucleotides line up with TRBD2. V shed 4 bases and J 6 bases; nucleotides not matched to a gene: 10. The length of the CDR3 is 14 residues. The V gene's germline CDR1 is SGHKS and CDR2 YYEKEE (reference sequence). The CDR3 DNA reads as TGTGCCAGCAGCGCCCGGAGTCCGGGGGGCGAGCAGTACTTC. Protein product: CASSARSPGGEQYF.

In this sample, this clone turned up a few times. The chain has TRBV5-1 and TRBJ2-1, with D maybe TRBD2 (5 bases). The CDR3 runs to 15 residues. From germline, CDR1 is SGHRS and CDR2 YFSETQ. Trimming left V 4 bases short and J 1 base short, with 12 bases between. The CDR3, as DNA: TGCGCCAGCAGCCCGGAAGGGAGTTCCTACAATGAGCAGTTCTTC. Protein: CASSPEGSSYNEQFF. The variable domain in full, with the rest retrieved from reference TRBV5-1 and TRBJ2-1, is KAGVTQTPRYLIKTRGQQVTLSCSPISGHRSVSWYQQTPGQGLQFLFEYFSETQRNKGNFPGRFSGRQFSNSRSEMNVSTLELGDSALYLCASSPEGSSYNEQFFGPGTRLTVL.

This clone was recorded a few times. V gene TRBV27 combines with J gene TRBJ1-5, with D hard to call. Germline CDR1 is MNHEY and CDR2 is SMNVEV (reference sequence). This CDR3 is built from 14 residues. Trimming cost V 5 bases and J 7 bases, with 15 bases left between them. The CDR3 spells CASSGRETGQPQHF. The DNA of the CDR3 is TGTGCCAGCAGTGGTAGGGAGACGGGGCAGCCCCAGCATTTT.

This clone has a handful of counts. V is TRBV5-4 and J is TRBJ2-3; TRBD2 agrees at 12 bases. The CDR3 extends over 16 amino acids. J gave up 0 bases and V 4 bases, and 3 bases lay outside the gene matches. The germline V gene has CDR1 SGHNT and CDR2 YYREEE (reference sequence). This chain's CDR3 is CASSAGTSGSTDTQYF. DNA for the CDR3: TGTGCCAGCAGCGCCGGGACTAGCGGGAGCACAGATACGCAGTATTTT.

V is TRBV7-8 and J is TRBJ1-5; D is unresolved. Trimming removed 5 bases from V and 7 bases from J, with 24 bases in between. CDR1 is SGHVS and CDR2 is FQNEAQ in the germline V gene. This CDR3 region has 17 residues. The CDR3 loop reads CASSQRLRSLGGQPQHF. The CDR3 nucleotides read TGTGCCAGCAGCCAGCGGTTGCGCTCCCTCGGCGGGCAGCCCCAGCATTTT.

This chain links TRBV5-8 with TRBJ2-5, with TRBD2 matching 11 bases. This CDR3 spans 16 amino acids. The germline gives CDR1 SGHTS, CDR2 YDEGEE. Germline trimming cut 2 bases from V and 5 bases from J; bases unmatched to any gene: 8. The CDR3 nucleotides read TGTGCCAGCAGCTTACGCCGCATAGCGGGAGGGGAGACCCAGTACTTC. It specifies CASSLRRIAGGETQYF.

This clone was seen a handful of times. The rearrangement uses TRBV19 and TRBJ1-1; unclear D gene. CDR3 size: 9 residues. Germline CDR1 reads LNHDA; CDR2 reads SQIVND (reference sequence). Written as DNA, the CDR3 is TGTCGCGGTGACACTGAAGCTTTCTTT. Its translation is CRGDTEAFF.

The sample holds a few counts of this clone. V gene TRBV5-1 combines with J gene TRBJ1-1; unclear D gene. This CDR3 has 14 residues. From germline, CDR1 is SGHRS and CDR2 YFSETQ. The ends were cut back, 4 bases at V and 1 base at J, with 11 bases in the middle. The CDR3 is CASSPRVGNTEAFF. The CDR3 DNA is TGCGCCAGCAGCCCCCGGGTGGGGAACACTGAAGCTTTCTTT.

The chain is built from TRBV28 and TRBJ1-1, with 7 positions matching TRBD1. The length of the CDR3 is 14 residues. Germline CDR1 MDHEN, CDR2 SYDVKM. J lost 3 bases, V lost 9 bases, and 10 bases had no gene match. CDR3: CASLSGQGDTEAFF. The CDR3 coding sequence is TGTGCCAGTCTTTCTGGCCAGGGGGACACTGAAGCTTTCTTT.

The rearrangement joins TRBV28 to TRBJ1-2; 9 positions match TRBD1. Trimming took 6 bases from V and 4 from J; bases not matched to a gene: 12. Looked up from germline, CDR1 is MDHEN and CDR2 is SYDVKM. The CDR3 sequence is 16 residues long. The CDR3 here is CASSPNMGQGVYGYTF. The DNA for the CDR3 is TGTGCCAGCAGCCCTAACATGGGACAGGGAGTCTATGGCTACACCTTC.

The chain carries TRBV5-1 and TRBJ2-7; D perhaps matches TRBD1 (5 bases). There are 15 residues in the CDR3. Germline V lookup: CDR1 SGHRS, CDR2 YFSETQ. V was trimmed by 0 bases and J by 0 bases, leaving 10 bases between them. This chain's CDR3 is CASSLARGTSYEQYF. For the CDR3, the DNA is TGCGCCAGCAGCTTGGCAAGGGGAACCTCCTACGAGCAGTACTTC.

The chain employs TRBV4-2 and TRBJ2-1; TRBD2 aligns across 7 bases. Per germline, CDR1 LGHNA and CDR2 YNFKEQ. With V trimmed by 0 bases and J by 8 bases, 7 bases remained unmatched. This CDR3 is built from 15 residues. CDR3 in amino acids: CASSQELRELDEQFF. CDR3 coding DNA: TGTGCCAGCAGCCAAGAGTTGCGGGAGCTCGATGAGCAGTTCTTC.

The chain couples TRBV6-1 to TRBJ2-7, with TRBD1 matching over 9 bases. This CDR3 spans 15 amino acids. Unmatched junction bases numbered 7, after V lost 3 bases and J lost 4 bases. Per the germline V gene, CDR1 is MNHNS and CDR2 is SASEGT. The CDR3 sequence: CASSDLWTGVYEQYF. The CDR3 nucleotides are TGTGCCAGCAGTGATTTATGGACAGGGGTGTACGAGCAGTACTTC.

The chain recombines TRBV6-6 with TRBJ1-2; 12 nucleotides agree with TRBD1. The CDR3 covers 15 residues. The V gene's germline CDR1 is MNHNY and CDR2 SVGAGI (reference sequence). V lost 5 bases to trimming and J lost 6 bases; unmatched junction nucleotides: 7. The CDR3 sequence: CASSPPGQGADGYTF. CDR3 DNA sequence: TGTGCCAGCAGTCCTCCGGGACAGGGGGCCGATGGCTACACCTTC.

The gene calls are TRBV9 and TRBJ2-3; 9 bases agree with TRBD2. The CDR3 has 15 residues. Germline lookup yields CDR1 SGDLS and CDR2 YYNGEE. Germline trimming cut 4 bases from V and 1 base from J; bases unmatched to any gene: 4. Written as DNA, the CDR3 is TGTGCCAGCAGCCCCGTAGCGGGAGGCACAGATACGCAGTATTTT. This encodes CASSPVAGGTDTQYF.

The chain combines TRBV5-8 with TRBJ2-1, with 9 bases identical to TRBD2. Losses at the gene ends were 2 bases for V and 5 bases for J; bases not matched to a gene: 5. Germline-derived CDR1 and CDR2 are SGHTS and YDEGEE. This CDR3 is 15 amino acids long. The CDR3 spells CASSLYLAGNNEQFF. The DNA for the CDR3 is TGTGCCAGCAGCTTATACCTAGCGGGGAACAATGAGCAGTTCTTC.

This clone came up a few times. The chain has TRBV7-6 and TRBJ1-4, with 7 bases fitting TRBD1. V gave up 1 base and J gave up 7 bases; unmatched junction bases: 6. The germline V gene has CDR1 SGHVS and CDR2 FNYEAQ. The CDR3 consists of 15 residues. In nucleotides, the CDR3 is TGTGCCAGCAGCTTAGTAACAGGGGTGGTTGAAAAACTGTTTTTT. Its protein is CASSLVTGVVEKLFF.

This clone was counted only a few times. This rearrangement joins TRBV5-1 to TRBJ1-3; 9 bases map to TRBD1. The CDR3 consists of 17 residues. Germline CDR1 and CDR2: SGHRS and YFSETQ. After removal of 4 bases from V and 0 bases from J, the junction contained 8 bases not matched to a gene. The CDR3 bases are TGCGCCAGCAGCCTGGAGACAGGGGGAGCCTCTGGAAACACCATATATTTT. Translation gives CASSLETGGASGNTIYF.

This clone occurred a few times. CDR3 residues: CASSRGLAGVDTQYF. The CDR3 bases are TGTGCCAGCAGCAGGGGACTAGCGGGAGTGGATACGCAGTATTTT. The gene calls are TRBV5-4 and TRBJ2-3, with 14 nucleotides matching TRBD2. CDR3 size: 15 residues. V shed 4 bases, J shed 6 bases, and the junction held 4 bases outside the gene matches. Germline CDR1 and CDR2: SGHNT and YYREEE (reference sequence).

This clone has a handful of counts. The rearrangement uses TRBV4-1 and TRBJ2-3, with 12 positions matching TRBD2. This CDR3 contains 17 residues. Germline-derived CDR1 and CDR2 are MGHRA and YSYEKL. Unmatched junction bases numbered 10, after V lost 4 bases and J lost 5 bases. CDR3 sequence reads: CASSLRLAGAALDTQYF. The DNA for the CDR3 is TGCGCCAGCAGCCTTAGACTAGCGGGAGCTGCATTAGATACGCAGTATTTT.

This clone has more than one count but fewer than ten. V is TRBV19 and J is TRBJ2-5; D may be TRBD2 (6 bases). Germline assignment: CDR1 LNHDA and CDR2 SQIVND (reference sequence). Trimming cost V 3 bases and J 7 bases, with 18 bases left between them. This CDR3 has 15 residues. CDR3 DNA: TGTGCCAGTAGTATCCCCGGGCTCGTTAGCGGGACCCAGTACTTC. It is translated as CASSIPGLVSGTQYF.

V and J are TRBV6-5 and TRBJ2-7, with 9 nucleotides matching TRBD2. J lost 3 bases, V lost 6 bases, and 6 bases had no gene match. This CDR3 is 14 amino acids long. Per the germline V gene, CDR1 is MNHEY and CDR2 is SVGAGI. CDR3 region: CASSELAGVYEQYF. The DNA of the CDR3 is TGTGCCAGCAGCGAATTAGCGGGGGTCTACGAGCAGTACTTC.

This clone was seen more than once but under ten times. This rearrangement joins TRBV4-3 to TRBJ2-7; TRBD1 is a possible D gene (5 bases). There are 16 residues in the CDR3. Germline V lookup: CDR1 LGHNA, CDR2 YSLEER. V was clipped by 0 bases and J by 3 bases, with 15 bases between them. The CDR3 loop reads CASSQDSKSGFYEQYF. The CDR3 DNA is TGCGCCAGCAGCCAAGATTCTAAGTCAGGGTTCTACGAGCAGTACTTC.

In its sample, this clone was seen a few times. This chain joins TRBV18 and TRBJ2-6; 7 positions agree with TRBD1. The CDR3 extends over 18 amino acids. Germline CDR1 is KGHSH and CDR2 is LQKENI. The J segment lost 0 bases and the V segment lost 5 bases, leaving 10 bases of the junction unmatched. The CDR3 coding sequence is TGTGCCAGCTCAACCTGGACAGGCCAGAGCTCTGGGGCCAACGTCCTGACTTTC. It encodes CASSTWTGQSSGANVLTF.

The J gene is TRBJ2-3, the V gene TRBV6-5, with D perhaps matching TRBD2 (5 bases). The CDR3 runs to 12 residues. Trimming took off 6 bases at V and 4 bases at J, with 8 bases between the two ends. The germline V gene encodes CDR1 MNHEY and CDR2 SVGAGI. Written as DNA, the CDR3 is TGTGCCAGCAGCCGAGGGTCAGATACGCAGTATTTT. Protein product: CASSRGSDTQYF.

A few counts support this clone. V usage is TRBV19 and J usage is TRBJ2-5, with D tentatively TRBD1 (6 bases). V was clipped by 1 base and J by 9 bases, with 18 bases between them. The germline gives CDR1 LNHDA, CDR2 SQIVND (reference sequence). The CDR3 covers 15 residues. The CDR3 spells CASSIVADRSRAQYF. CDR3 nucleotides: TGTGCCAGTAGTATAGTGGCCGACAGGTCACGGGCCCAGTACTTC. The full variable domain, completed using reference TRBV19 and TRBJ2-5, is DGGITQSPKYLFRKEGQNVTLSCEQNLNHDAMYWYRQDPGQGLRLIYYSQIVNDFQKGDIAEGYSVSREKKESFPLTVTSAQKNPTAFYLCASSIVADRSRAQYFGPGTRLLVL.

As for this clone: Other DNA sequences from this sample encode an identical CDR3 as well. The chain carries TRBV7-9 and TRBJ2-2, with D hard to call. Between the trimmed V and J ends, which lost 1 base and 4 bases, there was a span of 10 bases. Germline lookup yields CDR1 SEHNR and CDR2 FQNEAQ (reference sequence). CDR3 length: 15 amino acids. As DNA, the CDR3 is TGTGCCAGCAGCTTAGACCCCCAGGTCACCGGGGAGCTGTTTTTT. This gives the protein CASSLDPQVTGELFF.

This clone has only a few counts. This chain uses TRBV5-8 with TRBJ1-2; no firm D call. Germline V gene sequence: CDR1 SGHTS, CDR2 YDEGEE. The CDR3 spans 16 residues. V lost 0 bases and J 4 bases, leaving 16 bases between the germline ends. CDR3: CASSLASSAGSYGYTF. The CDR3 region has the DNA TGTGCCAGCAGCTTGGCCTCCTCCGCCGGGTCCTATGGCTACACCTTC. The whole variable domain, remainder taken from reference TRBV5-8 and TRBJ1-2, is EAGVTQSPTHLIKTRGQQATLRCSPISGHTSVYWYQQALGLGLQFLLWYDEGEERNRGNFPPRFSGRQFPNYSSELNVNALELEDSALYLCASSLASSAGSYGYTFGSGTRLTVV.

The chain carries TRBV27 and TRBJ2-2; tentatively, D is TRBD2 (5 bases). CDR1 is MNHEY, CDR2 SMNVEV, per germline (reference sequence). The V and J ends lost 2 bases and 0 bases respectively, with 13 bases between them. CDR3 length: 17 residues. The CDR3 loop is CASSLIGSDSNTGELFF. The CDR3 DNA reads as TGTGCCAGCAGTTTAATAGGGTCGGACTCGAACACCGGGGAGCTGTTTTTT.